This T cell receptor beta chain was profiled in a study of blood T cell repertoires in COVID-19. Germline CDR1 and CDR2: SGHNT and YYREEE (reference sequence). This CDR3 is 17 amino acids long. Trimming took off 0 bases at V and 4 bases at J, with 14 bases between the two ends. Repertoires were generated with immunoSEQ multiplex PCR, while TCRdb's copy carries only in-frame clones and drops some. The sample carries a few hundred thousand clones, roughly 90% recorded once. Sequenced: peripheral blood. The receptor was derived from a man between 40 and 49 years old with acute or convalescent COVID-19. This chain connects TRBV5-4 to TRBJ1-6; weak D call: TRBD1 (5 bases). CDR3: CASSLVKDIRYNSPLHF. The CDR3 nucleotides read TGTGCCAGCAGCTTGGTCAAGGACATCCGATATAATTCACCCCTCCACTTT.